This T cell receptor (beta chain) was identified during a study of T-cell reconstitution after alpha-beta-depleted transplantation in children. In this sample, this clonotype turned up many times. Antigen unknown. Whole-study results and caveats: Reports say that about two months after transplant, the alpha-beta T cells came out of several hundred graft clones that had expanded.

Germline CDR1 is DFQATT and CDR2 is SNEGSKA (reference sequence). The CDR3 length is 15 residues. Trimming removed 5 bases at V and 2 bases at J, with 18 bases between. The TCRbeta library was prepared with unique molecular identifiers. TCRdb reprocessed the PCR reads via MiXCR and lists one record per CDR3 protein. The table includes almost 250,000 distinct CDR3 sequences, roughly 23% detected once. The material sequenced was PBMCs, taken before TCRalphabeta/CD19-depleted stem cell transplant. This clonotype was obtained from a girl aged 2 to 10 with Fanconi anemia, due to receive a stem cell transplant. The chain has TRBV20-1 and TRBJ1-1, with D possibly being TRBD1 (6 bases). The CDR3 sequence is CSASVPGTHNTEAFF. CDR3 coding DNA: TGCAGTGCTTCTGTCCCCGGGACACACAACACTGAAGCTTTCTTT.